The rows below give T cell receptor beta chains drawn from one sample of a study of shared clonotypes between healthy human individuals. Profiled with immunoSEQ multiplex PCR; TCRdb holds only in-frame clones, not every one. The table lists roughly 1 million clones, around 78% of them singletons. The sequenced sample consisted of memory CD4+ T cells from PBMCs. The receptors were sampled from a man younger than 30 in good health. Some clones in this sample may be carry-over from other donors' samples. CDR3s include the opening cysteine and the closing phenylalanine or tryptophan. Each record gives: V gene, J gene, D gene, clone size, CDR3 DNA, CDR3 protein. D genes are given only for firm matches. Only part of the rows carry a size: once, few, many, or a class if the clone is expanded.

TRBV5-8	TRBJ1-5	NA	NA	TGTGCCAGCAGCTTGGTGGGCGGGGGAGGACGGCCCCAGCATTTT	CASSLVGGGGRPQHF
TRBV28	TRBJ1-2	TRBD1	NA	TGTGCCAGCAGAATTACCGGGACAGGGTATTACTATGGCTACACCTTC	CASRITGTGYYYGYTF
TRBV4-2	TRBJ2-1	TRBD2	NA	TGTGCCAGCAGCCAGCTAAGGACTAGCGTGTACAATGAGCAGTTCTTC	CASSQLRTSVYNEQFF
TRBV28	TRBJ1-2	NA	NA	TGTGCCAGCCGCATCCCGGGGGGTTATGGAAGCTACACCTTC	CASRIPGGYGSYTF
TRBV5-1	TRBJ2-3	NA	NA	TGCGCCAGCAGTCCAAGCCCCGGACCTAGCGCTAGCACAGATACGCAGTATTTT	CASSPSPGPSASTDTQYF
TRBV28	TRBJ1-4	NA	NA	TGTGCCAGCTTAGGGGGGGCGGATAATGAAAAACTGTTTTTT	CASLGGADNEKLFF
TRBV5-4	TRBJ2-3	NA	NA	TGTGCCAGCAGCTTGTTGACAGATACGCAGTATTTT	CASSLLTDTQYF
TRBV19	TRBJ2-2	TRBD2	NA	TGTGCCAGTATGGGCGGGAGAGACACCGGGGAGCTGTTTTTT	CASMGGRDTGELFF
TRBV30	TRBJ1-5	NA	NA	TGTGCCTGGAGTCAAGCTCATAGCAATCAGCCCCAGCATTTT	CAWSQAHSNQPQHF
TRBV28	TRBJ2-6	NA	NA	TGTGCCAGCAGTTTACTGGACAACCAAGGGGCCAACGTCCTGACTTTC	CASSLLDNQGANVLTF
TRBV28	TRBJ2-7	TRBD1	NA	TGTGCCAGCAGTTTTGGGGGACAGGGGACCTACGAGCAGTACTTC	CASSFGGQGTYEQYF
TRBV7-8	TRBJ1-4	NA	NA	TGTGCCAGCAGCTTAGGGTGGACCCGGCGGAGGGAAAAACTGTTTTTT	CASSLGWTRRREKLFF
TRBV18	TRBJ2-3	TRBD1	NA	TGTGCCAGCTCCCTTTCACCGGGACAGACCACAGATACGCAGTATTTT	CASSLSPGQTTDTQYF
TRBV6-5	TRBJ1-1	NA	NA	TGTGCCAGCAGTTACTCTCGGGGGGACACTGAAGCTTTCTTT	CASSYSRGDTEAFF
TRBV4-1	TRBJ2-4	NA	NA	TGCGCCAGCAGCCAAGATTCGGTGGGCCAGGGATTTCTAGCCAAAAACATTCAGTACTTC	CASSQDSVGQGFLAKNIQYF
TRBV28	TRBJ2-6	TRBD1	NA	TGTGCCAGCAGTTCCGGACAGGTCTCTGGGGCCAACGTCCTGACTTTC	CASSSGQVSGANVLTF
TRBV15	TRBJ2-7	TRBD1	NA	TGTGCCACCAGACGGGACAGATCTTACGAGCAGTACTTC	CATRRDRSYEQYF
TRBV5-1	TRBJ2-2	NA	once	TGCGCCAGCAGCTTGGCCTCTGAGGGACTGAACACCGGGGAGCTGTTTTTT	CASSLASEGLNTGELFF
TRBV27	TRBJ2-2	NA	NA	TGTGCCAGCAGTTTAAGGGGGGGCACCGGGGAGCTGTTTTTT	CASSLRGGTGELFF
TRBV7-8	TRBJ1-4	NA	NA	TGTGCCAGCAGCACCGGACAGCTGTTTAGTAGTGAAAAACTGTTTTTT	CASSTGQLFSSEKLFF
TRBV7-9	TRBJ1-2	NA	NA	TGTGCCAGCAGCTTAATTTACTATGGCTACACCTTC	CASSLIYYGYTF
TRBV5-1	TRBJ1-1	NA	few	TGCGCCAGCACCTCCGGGGGCAACACTGAAGCTTTCTTT	CASTSGGNTEAFF
TRBV18	TRBJ2-3	NA	few	TGTGCCAGCTCAATCTCTCCTGACAGTTATCTTTCAGATACGCAGTATTTT	CASSISPDSYLSDTQYF
TRBV6-5	TRBJ2-2	NA	NA	TGTGCCAGCAGGACTAATTTCGCGAACACCGGGGAGCTGTTTTTT	CASRTNFANTGELFF
TRBV7-3	TRBJ1-2	NA	once	TGTGCCAGCAGCTTAACGGAGGGGAGGGCTGGCTACACCTTC	CASSLTEGRAGYTF
TRBV4-2	TRBJ2-1	TRBD2	NA	TGTGCCAGCAGCCAATTTCTAGGGACTAAAAAATACAATGAGCAGTTCTTC	CASSQFLGTKKYNEQFF
TRBV27	TRBJ2-1	NA	NA	TGTGCCAGCACCTTCTACAATGAGCAGTTCTTC	CASTFYNEQFF
TRBV7-2	TRBJ2-5	TRBD2	once	TGTGCCAGCAGCACGGGACTAGCGACGACCCAGTACTTC	CASSTGLATTQYF
TRBV28	TRBJ2-6	TRBD1	NA	TGTGCCAGCCGGGACAGCCTCCTCTCTGGGGCCAACGTCCTGACTTTC	CASRDSLLSGANVLTF
TRBV9	TRBJ1-3	TRBD1	NA	TGTGCCAGCAGCGCAGAGGACAGGGCCCATGGAAACACCATATATTTT	CASSAEDRAHGNTIYF
TRBV28	TRBJ1-4	NA	NA	TGTGCCAGCAGCCTAAGGTGGGGAGGTAAACTGTTTTTT	CASSLRWGGKLFF
TRBV5-1	TRBJ2-7	TRBD2	NA	TGCGCCAGCAGCTGGAAGACTAGCGGGTCCCGAGGGGAGCAGTACTTC	CASSWKTSGSRGEQYF
TRBV7-9	TRBJ1-2	NA	few	TGTGCCAGCAGCTTAGAACTTTCTAACTATGGCTACACCTTC	CASSLELSNYGYTF
TRBV6-1	TRBJ2-3	TRBD2	NA	TGTGCCAGCAGCAAGACTAGCGGAAGCACAGATACGCAGTATTTT	CASSKTSGSTDTQYF
TRBV5-6	TRBJ2-1	NA	NA	TGTGCCAGCAGCTTTTATGGGAGCCTACTTTACAATGAGCAGTTCTTC	CASSFYGSLLYNEQFF
TRBV19	TRBJ2-7	NA	NA	TGTGCCAGTAGATCTGGACAGTCCTACGAGCAGTACTTC	CASRSGQSYEQYF
TRBV5-1	TRBJ2-7	NA	NA	TGCGCCAGCAGCCGAGGGGATTACGAGCAGTACTTC	CASSRGDYEQYF
TRBV28	TRBJ2-1	TRBD1	NA	TGTGCCAGCAGACTCCGGGACAGGGTCTTCAATGAGCAGTTCTTC	CASRLRDRVFNEQFF
TRBV9	TRBJ2-1	TRBD2	NA	TGTGCCAGCAGCGTCTACCCTAGCGGGACGTTACCAGATGAGCAGTTCTTC	CASSVYPSGTLPDEQFF
TRBV7-3	TRBJ1-1	NA	NA	TGTGCCAGCAGTCGGACCCCAAACACTGAAGCTTTCTTT	CASSRTPNTEAFF
TRBV5-6	TRBJ2-1	NA	once	TGTGCCACAGTTTTTGGGGTTAGCGGAAACAATGAGCAGTTCTTC	CATVFGVSGNNEQFF
TRBV4-2	TRBJ2-1	TRBD2	NA	TGTGCCAGCAGCCAAGATTTAGCGGGAGGGTACAATGAGCAGTTCTTC	CASSQDLAGGYNEQFF